These T cell receptor beta chains were read from a single sample in a study of blood T cell repertoires in COVID-19. Here immunoSEQ multiplex PCR was the method, and the copy in TCRdb shows in-frame clones only, minus some. Found here are fewer than 80,000 clones, about nine tenths of them singletons; the top ten hold 2.5% to 3%. The specimen was peripheral blood. The receptors stem from a human donor in a cohort sampled during active COVID-19. CDR3s leave out the opening cysteine and the closing phenylalanine or tryptophan.

v_gene,j_gene,CDR3aa
TRBV5-1,TRBJ2-7,ASSLYRGDEQY
TRBV28,TRBJ2-7,ASSLFRGAGSSYEQY
TRBV9,TRBJ2-2,ASSVDRAGGPTGELF
TRBV6-5,TRBJ1-1,ASSRDRGRTEAF
TRBV21-1,TRBJ1-5,ASSPGILGQGGNQPQH
TRBV4-1,TRBJ2-3,ASSQGVAGYTDTQY
TRBV10-1,TRBJ1-5,ASLGQYSNQPQH
TRBV19,TRBJ2-7,ASSMASGSYEQY
TRBV6-5,TRBJ2-7,ASSYWGLDVREQY
TRBV6-2/TRBV6-3,TRBJ2-7,ASSYPELTPQGTYEQY
TRBV27,TRBJ2-5,ASGVAETQY
TRBV2,TRBJ2-1,ASSGGGFNEQF
TRBV5-4,TRBJ2-3,ASIRLGTSGRPPDTQY
TRBV11-1,TRBJ1-3,ASSPGTGAGNTIY
TRBV7-2,TRBJ1-1,ASSYHRGDTEAF
TRBV4-3,TRBJ2-3,ASSQDRTDGTDTQY
TRBV12-3/TRBV12-4,TRBJ1-5,ASSSSGQQAQH
TRBV7-8,TRBJ2-7,ASSFHTAGVSSYEQY